The 21 T cell receptor beta chains listed next were all sequenced from one sample in a study of CD8 T cells in ankylosing spondylitis. General observations from the study: What seemed typical of ankylosing spondylitis blood was a TCR beta motif built from eight highly homologous variants.

For these receptors, no antigen is known. Each CDR3 protein is one row after TCRdb ran MiXCR on the 5' RACE reads. The sample carries under 850,000 distinct CDR3 sequences, around 19% recorded once. The sample consisted of blood, either unsorted or a sorted T cell fraction (not recorded which). Receptor source: a male donor with ankylosing spondylitis.

A few counts support this clonotype. The chain recombines TRBV29-1 with TRBJ2-3; no clear D. Germline V CDR1 and CDR2: SQVTM, ANQGSEA. V lost 5 bases and J 2 bases, leaving 20 bases between the germline ends. The CDR3 is 16 residues long. The CDR3: CSVKGGSSGLTDTQYF. The CDR3 region has the DNA TGCAGCGTTAAAGGTGGTAGTTCAGGCCTCACAGATACGCAGTATTTT.

This clonotype was counted only a few times. The chain carries TRBV19 and TRBJ2-2, with D unclear. In germline, CDR1 is LNHDA, CDR2 SQIVND (reference sequence). V shed 4 bases and J shed 0 bases, with 12 bases lying between them. The CDR3 runs to 16 residues. CDR3 sequence (DNA): TGTGCCAGTAGTACCCGACGAGATTCGAACACCGGGGAGCTGTTTTTT. Translated: CASSTRRDSNTGELFF.

This chain connects TRBV10-3 to TRBJ1-5; 7 bases align to TRBD1. The CDR3 is 13 amino acids. The V segment lost 8 bases and the J segment 2 bases; nucleotides outside the gene matches: 3. Germline CDR1 reads ENHRY; CDR2 reads SYGVKD. CDR3 residues: CAIQGTGNQPQHF. The CDR3 DNA reads as TGTGCCATCCAGGGGACAGGCAATCAGCCCCAGCATTTT.

The chain combines TRBV29-1 with TRBJ2-7, with D tentatively TRBD2 (5 bases). This CDR3 is 12 amino acids long. Germline assignment: CDR1 SQVTM and CDR2 ANQGSEA. Trimming shortened V by 4 bases and J by 4 bases, and 11 bases separated the two germline ends. CDR3 in amino acids: CSVAASQYEQYF. The CDR3 coding sequence is TGCAGCGTTGCGGCTAGCCAGTACGAGCAGTACTTC.

The genes are TRBV5-1 and TRBJ1-1; 7 bases match TRBD1. There are 13 residues in the CDR3. Germline CDR1 SGHRS, CDR2 YFSETQ. Trimming at V came to 6 bases and at J to 4 bases, leaving 6 bases not matched to a gene. The CDR3 coding sequence is TGCGCCAGCAAGCAGGGGGAGTTCACTGAAGCTTTCTTT. Amino acid sequence: CASKQGEFTEAFF.

The genes are TRBV20-1 and TRBJ2-7; D ambiguous. Germline V gene sequence: CDR1 DFQATT, CDR2 SNEGSKA (reference sequence). The CDR3 has 11 residues. Trimming removed 3 bases at V and 2 bases at J, with 5 bases between. The CDR3 sequence is CSASLAYEQYF. CDR3 nucleotides: TGCAGTGCTAGCCTGGCCTACGAGCAGTACTTC.

This clonotype was seen only a few times. The V gene is TRBV7-9, the J gene TRBJ2-5; D gene ambiguous. This CDR3 region has 15 residues. The germline V gene has CDR1 SEHNR and CDR2 FQNEAQ (reference sequence). V was pared by 5 bases and J by 1 base, with 14 bases between. CDR3 nucleotide sequence: TGTGCCAGCAGCACGCGCGATCAGCTCCAAGAGACCCAGTACTTC. This sequence encodes CASSTRDQLQETQYF. Looking up the rest from reference TRBV7-9 and TRBJ2-5 gives the full variable domain: DTGVSQNPRHKITKRGQNVTFRCDPISEHNRLYWYRQTLGQGPEFLTYFQNEAQLEKSRLLSDRFSAERPKGSFSTLEIQRTEQGDSAMYLCASSTRDQLQETQYFGPGTRLLVL.

The sample holds a few counts of this clonotype. The chain recombines TRBV10-3 with TRBJ2-7; D may be TRBD1 or TRBD2 (5 bases each). Germline-derived CDR1 and CDR2 are ENHRY and SYGVKD. The CDR3 is 13 residues long. Trimming stripped 3 bases from V and 4 bases from J, with 10 bases between. CDR3: CAISDPGRYEQYF. The DNA of the CDR3 is TGTGCCATCAGTGACCCAGGGAGATACGAGCAGTACTTC.

The V and J genes are TRBV12-3 or TRBV12-4 and TRBJ2-1; 10 bases are a match to TRBD2. CDR3 length equals 16 residues. V gave up 6 bases and J gave up 3 bases; unmatched junction bases: 8. The CDR3: CASSTPGLADYNEQFF. Here the CDR3 DNA reads TGTGCCAGCAGCACCCCCGGACTAGCGGACTACAATGAGCAGTTCTTC.

The chain combines TRBV5-1 with TRBJ2-3, with 9 bases aligning to TRBD2. The junction had 9 bases not matched to a gene; V was cut back by 5 bases and J by 2 bases. Germline V gene sequence: CDR1 SGHRS, CDR2 YFSETQ. This CDR3 region has 16 residues. The CDR3: CASRGTSRGFTDTQYF. In DNA form, the CDR3 reads TGCGCCAGCAGGGGGACTAGCAGGGGATTCACAGATACGCAGTATTTT.

This clonotype turned up a few times. The chain couples TRBV12-3 or TRBV12-4 to TRBJ2-7, with TRBD2 identical over 10 bases. V shed 8 bases and J 0 bases; nucleotides not matched to a gene: 4. The CDR3 loop spans 14 amino acids. The CDR3: CASGLAVASYEQYF. DNA for the CDR3: TGTGCCAGCGGACTAGCGGTCGCCTCCTACGAGCAGTACTTC.

This clonotype showed up just a few times. The gene calls are TRBV2 and TRBJ2-7; TRBD2 is a possible D gene (6 bases). Germline-derived CDR1 and CDR2 are SNHLY and FYNNEI. The CDR3 has 13 residues. Trimming stripped 6 bases from V and 5 bases from J, with 14 bases between. This CDR3 reads CASRAGGSNEQYF. In nucleotides, the CDR3 is TGTGCCAGCAGAGCCGGGGGATCCAACGAGCAGTACTTC.

This sequence joins TRBV18 and TRBJ1-1; D not certain. The CDR3 sequence is 16 residues long. V was cut by 0 bases and J by 3 bases, with 14 bases left in between. Germline V lookup: CDR1 KGHSH, CDR2 LQKENI. The DNA for the CDR3 is TGTGCCAGCTCACCACCATCATACACACCCGACACTGAAGCTTTCTTT. This sequence encodes CASSPPSYTPDTEAFF.

This chain joins TRBV28 and TRBJ1-2; D is undetermined. V was clipped by 5 bases and J by 0 bases, with 13 bases between them. Germline loops: CDR1 MDHEN, CDR2 SYDVKM. The CDR3 loop spans 15 amino acids. CDR3 region: CASSGGKVANYGYTF. Here the CDR3 DNA reads TGTGCCAGCAGTGGCGGGAAGGTAGCTAACTATGGCTACACCTTC.

The chain employs TRBV12-3 or TRBV12-4 and TRBJ1-2; D perhaps matches TRBD1 (5 bases). This CDR3 comprises 15 residues. Trimming left V 5 bases short and J 5 bases short, with 18 bases between. Here the CDR3 DNA reads TGTGCCAGCAGTCTCGTGGGTCGGGGGGAATATGGCTACACCTTC. Its translation: CASSLVGRGEYGYTF.

The chain carries TRBV3-1 and TRBJ2-1, with TRBD1 matching 10 bases. Trimming removed 5 bases from V and 5 bases from J; junction bases left unmatched: 6. The length of the CDR3 is 15 residues. The V gene's germline CDR1 is LGHDT and CDR2 YNNKEL (reference sequence). The CDR3 reads CASSTRDRGNNEQFF. The CDR3 DNA reads as TGTGCCAGCAGCACCCGGGACAGGGGCAACAATGAGCAGTTCTTC.

This clonotype was counted only a few times. The CDR3 DNA reads as TGTGCCATCAGTGAGTCGACCCCGGGACCTTTCGACTACACCTTC. Amino acids: CAISESTPGPFDYTF. V gene TRBV10-3 combines with J gene TRBJ1-2; tentative D call: TRBD1 (5 bases). The CDR3 runs to 15 residues. Per the germline V gene, CDR1 is ENHRY and CDR2 is SYGVKD. The germline V and J ends were trimmed by 0 bases and 10 bases, with 18 bases remaining between them.

This clonotype was seen at least ten times. The chain combines TRBV4-3 with TRBJ2-5; 12 positions agree with TRBD2. The length of the CDR3 is 15 residues. The J segment lost 3 bases and the V segment lost 3 bases, leaving 2 bases of the junction unmatched. Germline V gives CDR1 LGHNA, CDR2 YSLEER. The CDR3 is CASSQRLAGEETQYF. The CDR3 DNA reads as TGCGCCAGCAGCCAGAGACTAGCGGGAGAAGAGACCCAGTACTTC.

The rearrangement joins TRBV28 to TRBJ2-5, with D possibly matching TRBD1 (5 bases). The V gene lost 5 bases and the J gene lost 4 bases, with 11 bases spanning the gap. CDR1 is MDHEN, CDR2 SYDVKM, per germline. The CDR3 loop spans 13 amino acids. The CDR3 is CASSPDSTETQYF. CDR3 sequence (DNA): TGTGCCAGCAGTCCTGACAGTACAGAGACCCAGTACTTC.

The chain joins TRBV11-2 to TRBJ2-1; unclear D gene. Germline lookup yields CDR1 SGHAT and CDR2 FQNNGV. Between the trimmed V and J ends, which lost 4 bases and 8 bases, there was a span of 12 bases. The CDR3 is made up of 13 amino acids. CDR3 nucleotides: TGTGCCAGCAGCTCCTATTTCACCGATGAGCAGTTCTTC. Amino acid sequence: CASSSYFTDEQFF. Variable domain in full (rest from reference TRBV11-2 and TRBJ2-1): EAGVAQSPRYKIIEKRQSVAFWCNPISGHATLYWYQQILGQGPKLLIQFQNNGVVDDSQLPKDRFSAERLKGVDSTLKIQPAKLEDSAVYLCASSSYFTDEQFFGPGTRLTVL.

This clonotype was picked up many times. The chain links TRBV12-3 or TRBV12-4 to TRBJ2-3; D might be TRBD2 (6 bases). The length of the CDR3 is 16 residues. With 4 bases removed from V and 2 bases from J, the gap between germline ends came to 16 bases. CDR3 sequence: CASSSQRATLTDTQYF. The CDR3, as DNA: TGTGCCAGCAGTTCCCAGCGGGCCACCCTCACAGATACGCAGTATTTT.